The sequence of this TCR beta chain was determined in a study of Ad26.COV2.S vaccination and SARS-CoV-2 variants. This CDR3 has 14 residues. Germline V gives CDR1 MNHEY, CDR2 SVGAGI. Germline trimming cut 5 bases from V and 1 base from J; bases unmatched to any gene: 3. Sequencing was performed with immunoSEQ multiplex PCR; in TCRdb, only in-frame clones are kept and a portion is missing. Of about half a million clones listed, 80% to 90% are singletons. Treatment given: some 20 received Ad26.COV2.S at low or high dose, single or two shots; about 5 received placebo; per-sample allocation not given. Samples were taken on day 63 after the first vaccine or placebo injection.

Sequenced material: peripheral blood, taken in a trial of Ad26.COV2.S vaccine versus placebo. The gene calls are TRBV6-5 and TRBJ1-1; the match to TRBD1 covers 8 bases. This receptor was obtained from a person between 18 and 60 years old who received the Ad26.COV2.S COVID-19 vaccine or a placebo. The CDR3 bases are TGTGCCAGCAGTACGGACAGGGCGAACACTGAAGCTTTCTTT. Its translation: CASSTDRANTEAFF.